These 21 T cell receptor beta chains were all obtained from the same sample, sequenced in a study of T cell changes during pregnancy in multiple sclerosis. Libraries were prepared by immunoSEQ multiplex PCR; TCRdb keeps only in-frame clonotypes and omits some of them. The sample has 64,000 or so clones, about 96% seen once. The source material was CD8+ T cells from peripheral blood mononuclear cells, sampled after pregnancy. These receptor sequences come from a female donor with multiple sclerosis, enrolled in a pregnancy study.

The rearrangement joins TRBV19 to TRBJ2-1, with 8 nucleotides matching TRBD1. With V trimmed by 2 bases and J by 3 bases, 6 bases remained unmatched. The CDR3 totals 16 residues. The V gene's germline CDR1 is LNHDA and CDR2 SQIVND (reference sequence). In DNA form, the CDR3 reads TGTGCCAGTAGTATAAAAGACAGGGGTATCTACAATGAGCAGTTCTTC. Its protein product is CASSIKDRGIYNEQFF.

The chain is built from TRBV28 and TRBJ2-1; D might be TRBD1 (6 bases). The CDR3 length is 14 residues. Trimming pared 1 base from V and 7 bases from J, leaving 11 bases between. Germline V gene data show CDR1 as MDHEN and CDR2 as SYDVKM. The CDR3 sequence is CASSLYQGINEQFF. The DNA for the CDR3 is TGTGCCAGCAGTTTATATCAGGGGATAAATGAGCAGTTCTTC.

This clone was observed a single time. The chain has TRBV7-9 and TRBJ2-2, with a possible D match to TRBD1 (7 bases). CDR1 and CDR2 from the germline V gene are SEHNR and FQNEAQ (reference sequence). With 5 bases removed from V and 2 bases from J, the gap between germline ends came to 18 bases. The CDR3 has 17 residues. This chain's CDR3 is CASSLPGQGGNTGELFF. CDR3 DNA: TGTGCCAGCAGCCTCCCCGGCCAGGGGGGAAACACCGGGGAGCTGTTTTTT.

This clone was seen just once. This rearrangement joins TRBV29-1 to TRBJ2-7; perhaps TRBD1 as D (6 bases). CDR3 length equals 11 residues. The germline gives CDR1 SQVTM, CDR2 ANQGSEA. V shed 7 bases and J shed 5 bases, with 12 bases lying between them. CDR3 region: CSAYRDHEQYF. CDR3 bases: TGCAGCGCCTACAGGGACCACGAGCAGTACTTC.

The chain carries TRBV7-9 and TRBJ1-4, with 9 positions matching TRBD1. The junction had 10 bases not matched to a gene; V was cut back by 5 bases and J by 6 bases. This CDR3 contains 16 residues. Germline V lookup: CDR1 SEHNR, CDR2 FQNEAQ (reference sequence). CDR3 bases: TGTGCCAGCAGCCTCCCGAGGACAGGGGTTCATGAAAAACTGTTTTTT. Protein product: CASSLPRTGVHEKLFF. The full variable domain, in which reference TRBV7-9 and TRBJ1-4 provide the parts outside the CDR3, is DTGVSQNPRHKITKRGQNVTFRCDPISEHNRLYWYRQTLGQGPEFLTYFQNEAQLEKSRLLSDRFSAERPKGSFSTLEIQRTEQGDSAMYLCASSLPRTGVHEKLFFGSGTQLSVL.

V and J are TRBV9 and TRBJ2-1; 7 positions match TRBD2. Germline V gene data show CDR1 as SGDLS and CDR2 as YYNGEE. This CDR3 region has 16 residues. Trimming removed 0 bases from V and 5 bases from J; junction bases left unmatched: 8. This CDR3 reads CASSVVRAGVNNEQFF. The CDR3 bases are TGTGCCAGCAGCGTAGTTAGGGCGGGGGTCAACAATGAGCAGTTCTTC.

The J gene is TRBJ2-1, the V gene TRBV5-1; the D gene is possibly TRBD2 (5 bases). Germline assignment: CDR1 SGHRS and CDR2 YFSETQ. The CDR3 has 15 amino acids. V lost 4 bases, J lost 0 bases, and 11 bases lay in between. DNA of the CDR3: TGCGCCAGCAGCGCCGCCCGGGGCTCCTACAATGAGCAGTTCTTC. Its protein product is CASSAARGSYNEQFF. Using reference TRBV5-1 and TRBJ2-1 for the parts outside the CDR3, the full variable domain is KAGVTQTPRYLIKTRGQQVTLSCSPISGHRSVSWYQQTPGQGLQFLFEYFSETQRNKGNFPGRFSGRQFSNSRSEMNVSTLELGDSALYLCASSAARGSYNEQFFGPGTRLTVL.

This chain joins TRBV2 and TRBJ2-1; 12 nucleotides match TRBD2. The CDR3 consists of 17 residues. Germline values: CDR1 SNHLY, CDR2 FYNNEI. J lost 4 bases, V lost 3 bases, and 7 bases had no gene match. The CDR3 DNA reads TGTGCCAGCAGTGAGGTACTAGCGGGAGGTTCATACAATGAGCAGTTCTTC. Residues: CASSEVLAGGSYNEQFF. Full variable domain (rest looked up from reference TRBV2 and TRBJ2-1): EPEVTQTPSHQVTQMGQEVILRCVPISNHLYFYWYRQILGQKVEFLVSFYNNEISEKSEIFDDQFSVERPDGSNFTLKIRSTKLEDSAMYFCASSEVLAGGSYNEQFFGPGTRLTVL.

V and J are TRBV28 and TRBJ2-7; 11 positions agree with TRBD2. V lost 5 bases, J lost 7 bases, and 13 bases stayed unmatched. The CDR3 extends over 16 amino acids. Germline lookup yields CDR1 MDHEN and CDR2 SYDVKM. The CDR3 region is CASSPTIAGGPGEQYF. CDR3 bases: TGTGCCAGCAGTCCTACTATAGCGGGAGGGCCGGGGGAGCAGTACTTC.

The genes are TRBV4-1 and TRBJ1-5; D gene uncertain. Germline CDR1 and CDR2: MGHRA and YSYEKL. Deletions cut 0 bases from V and 4 bases from J, with 7 bases between. CDR3 length equals 14 residues. This CDR3 is CASSQDNINQPQHF. The DNA for the CDR3 is TGCGCCAGCAGCCAAGATAATATAAATCAGCCCCAGCATTTT.

With respect to this clone: The sample contains more than one DNA sequence encoding this CDR3. The chain is built from TRBV27 and TRBJ2-3, with D uncertain. Germline V gene lookup returns CDR1 MNHEY and CDR2 SMNVEV (reference sequence). The CDR3 has 12 amino acids. The V gene lost 2 bases and the J gene lost 5 bases, with 5 bases spanning the gap. CDR3 nucleotides: TGTGCCAGCAGTTTACTCGGAGATACGCAGTATTTT. Translation gives CASSLLGDTQYF.

V usage is TRBV9 and J usage is TRBJ2-1; TRBD2 matches 7 bases. Germline V CDR1 and CDR2: SGDLS, YYNGEE. V gave up 1 base and J gave up 0 bases; unmatched junction bases: 4. The CDR3 covers 16 residues. The CDR3 sequence is CASSVTSAPSYNEQFF. For the CDR3, the DNA is TGTGCCAGCAGCGTAACTAGCGCCCCCTCCTACAATGAGCAGTTCTTC.

The count of this clone is one. This chain uses TRBV18 with TRBJ2-1, with 9 bases identical to TRBD1. Germline lookup yields CDR1 KGHSH and CDR2 LQKENI. This CDR3 comprises 14 residues. The J segment lost 8 bases and the V segment lost 3 bases, leaving 5 bases of the junction unmatched. This CDR3 is CASSPGQGYHEQFF. The DNA of the CDR3 is TGTGCCAGCTCACCGGGACAGGGATATCATGAGCAGTTCTTC.

This chain joins TRBV13 and TRBJ2-5; D might be TRBD1 (6 bases). The CDR3 consists of 14 residues. V lost 3 bases, J lost 3 bases, and 11 bases lay in between. Germline CDR1 reads PRHDT; CDR2 reads FYEKMQ (reference sequence). The CDR3 DNA reads as TGTGCCAGCAGCTTGACAGGTGGCAAAGAGACCCAGTACTTC. Its translation: CASSLTGGKETQYF.

The chain joins TRBV10-3 to TRBJ1-1; 8 bases are shared with TRBD1. The CDR3 sequence is 12 residues long. CDR1 and CDR2 (germline): ENHRY, SYGVKD. V shed 7 bases, J shed 3 bases, and the junction held 1 base outside the gene matches. CDR3: CAITGQDTEAFF. The CDR3 coding sequence is TGTGCCATCACGGGACAGGACACTGAAGCTTTCTTT.

V and J are TRBV27 and TRBJ2-1, with D possibly TRBD1 on 6 matching bases. CDR1 is MNHEY and CDR2 is SMNVEV in the germline V gene (reference sequence). The length of the CDR3 is 12 residues. V dropped 11 bases and J dropped 1 base, with 9 bases sitting between them. The DNA of the CDR3 is TGTGCCTCGCAGGGGTCCTACAATGAGCAGTTCTTC. Translated: CASQGSYNEQFF.

The chain couples TRBV9 to TRBJ2-1; D is ambiguous. The CDR3 contains 15 residues. Looked up from germline, CDR1 is SGDLS and CDR2 is YYNGEE. Deletions cut 2 bases from V and 0 bases from J, with 9 bases between. CDR3 region: CASSVSSSSYNEQFF. The DNA for the CDR3 is TGTGCCAGCAGCGTGTCGTCGAGCTCCTACAATGAGCAGTTCTTC.

The V call is TRBV2, the J call TRBJ2-7; maybe TRBD2 (6 bases). The ends were cut back, 4 bases at V and 2 bases at J, with 15 bases in the middle. Germline V gene sequence: CDR1 SNHLY, CDR2 FYNNEI. The CDR3 has 15 residues. The CDR3 region has the DNA TGTGCCAGCAGTGTCGGGGCGGGATCCACCTACGAGCAGTACTTC. It specifies CASSVGAGSTYEQYF. The variable domain in full, completed from reference TRBV2 and TRBJ2-7, reads EPEVTQTPSHQVTQMGQEVILRCVPISNHLYFYWYRQILGQKVEFLVSFYNNEISEKSEIFDDQFSVERPDGSNFTLKIRSTKLEDSAMYFCASSVGAGSTYEQYFGPGTRLTVT.

This clone was picked up one time. The chain is built from TRBV4-3 and TRBJ1-4; possibly TRBD1 for D (6 bases). Germline values: CDR1 LGHNA, CDR2 YSLEER. V lost 3 bases, J lost 3 bases, and 26 bases lay in between. This CDR3 spans 20 amino acids. The CDR3 is CASSQQITGTIDPSNEKLFF. The CDR3, as DNA: TGCGCCAGCAGCCAGCAAATTACCGGGACAATCGACCCTTCTAATGAAAAACTGTTTTTT.

The V gene is TRBV7-9, the J gene TRBJ2-1, with D perhaps TRBD2 (6 bases). CDR3 length equals 15 residues. Germline lookup yields CDR1 SEHNR and CDR2 FQNEAQ (reference sequence). Deletions cut 4 bases from V and 9 bases from J, with 19 bases between. The CDR3 DNA reads as TGTGCCAGCAGCTCCCCGGGGGTCGGGACGGGTGAGCAGTTCTTC. Its translation is CASSSPGVGTGEQFF. The whole variable domain, filled in from reference TRBV7-9 and TRBJ2-1, reads DTGVSQNPRHKITKRGQNVTFRCDPISEHNRLYWYRQTLGQGPEFLTYFQNEAQLEKSRLLSDRFSAERPKGSFSTLEIQRTEQGDSAMYLCASSSPGVGTGEQFFGPGTRLTVL.

The chain uses TRBV4-1 and TRBJ1-3; TRBD1 might be the D (5 bases). The CDR3 spans 14 residues. Trimming pared 3 bases from V and 1 base from J, leaving 7 bases between. Per germline, CDR1 MGHRA and CDR2 YSYEKL. The CDR3 reads CASSQDISGNTIYF. CDR3 DNA: TGCGCCAGCAGCCAGGACATTTCTGGAAACACCATATATTTT.